Listed below are T cell receptor beta chains from one sample, sequenced in a study of T-cell reconstitution after alpha-beta-depleted transplantation in children. TCRdb redid the calling of the PCR reads with MiXCR, one entry per CDR3 protein. The sample carries hundreds of thousands of distinct CDR3 sequences, 10% to 15% recorded once. This sample comprised PBMCs, mostly from graft donor cells, obtained 360 days after TCRalphabeta/CD19-depleted stem cell transplant. These receptors were taken from a male patient under 18 who had a stem cell transplant for acute myeloid leukemia, so the T cells may come from the graft donor. Both conserved end residues are part of each CDR3. D genes are given only for firm matches. Size tells how often a clone was seen (once, few, many) or the class of an expanded clone, and some rows leave it out.

J,size,length,D,V,DNA,CDR3
TRBJ2-1,many,14,TRBD2,TRBV7-2,TGTGCCAGCGCGACCGGGACTAGCGTCAATGAGCAGTTCTTC,CASATGTSVNEQFF
TRBJ2-7,many,13,.,TRBV29-1,TGCAGCGTTGCTGGGAGATCCCCCTACGAGCAGTACTTC,CSVAGRSPYEQYF
TRBJ2-1,.,14,.,TRBV6-2/TRBV6-3,TGTGCCAGCAGTTACGATCGAAATATTAATGAGCAGTTCTTC,CASSYDRNINEQFF
TRBJ2-1,many,14,.,TRBV15,TGTGCCACCAGCAGCTACCAGGGAGACAATGAGCAGTTCTTC,CATSSYQGDNEQFF
TRBJ1-2,.,15,.,TRBV15,TGTGCCACCAGCAGAGAGCCTCCCTTGAGCTTTGGCTACACCTTC,CATSREPPLSFGYTF
TRBJ2-7,few,10,TRBD1,TRBV29-1,TGCAGCGTTGCCGGGACAGCTCAGTACTTC,CSVAGTAQYF
TRBJ2-3,many,15,.,TRBV20-1,TGCAGTGCACCGCTCCAGGAGATCGGCACAGATACGCAGTATTTT,CSAPLQEIGTDTQYF
TRBJ2-2,.,15,TRBD2,TRBV4-3,TGCGCCAGCAGGGAGACTAGCGGGAGGGCCGGGGAGCTGTTTTTT,CASRETSGRAGELFF
TRBJ2-3,many,14,TRBD2,TRBV20-1,TGCAGTGCTAGACTAGCGGGCCTGAAGGATACGCAGTATTTT,CSARLAGLKDTQYF
TRBJ2-5,many,12,.,TRBV14,TGTGCCAGCAGCCATTCCTTCAAGACCCAGTACTTC,CASSHSFKTQYF
TRBJ2-5,.,15,.,TRBV4-3,TGCGCCAGCAGCCAAGTGACAGGGAGGCAAGAGACCCAGTACTTC,CASSQVTGRQETQYF
TRBJ2-7,.,14,.,TRBV3-1,TGTGCCAGCAGCCAAGGGTGGGCGGGGTACGAGCAGTACTTC,CASSQGWAGYEQYF
TRBJ2-7,.,15,TRBD2,TRBV27,TGTGCCAGCAGTTTTAGCGGGGCGGGGTCCTACGAGCAGTACTTC,CASSFSGAGSYEQYF
TRBJ2-7,many,15,.,TRBV15,TGTGCCACCAGCAGATACCGGGAGCCACCCTACGAGCAGTACTTC,CATSRYREPPYEQYF
TRBJ2-2,.,16,TRBD2,TRBV5-4,TGTGCCAGCAGCCCGGGTCTAGCGGGATACACCGGGGAGCTGTTTTTT,CASSPGLAGYTGELFF
TRBJ2-5,once,15,.,TRBV15,TGTGCCACCAGCAGAGATCGGGGCAGGGGAGAGACCCAGTACTTC,CATSRDRGRGETQYF
TRBJ2-2,.,14,TRBD2,TRBV19,TGTGCCAGTAGGATACTAGCGGCTACCGGGGAGCTGTTTTTT,CASRILAATGELFF
TRBJ1-2,.,13,.,TRBV29-1,TGCAGCGAAGTTCGGGGCCCGAACTATGGCTACACCTTC,CSEVRGPNYGYTF
TRBJ1-1,many,11,.,TRBV5-1,TGCGCCAGCAGCTTGAACACTGAAGCTTTCTTT,CASSLNTEAFF
TRBJ2-7,few,18,.,TRBV15,TGTGCCACCAGCAGAGATGTAAGTTTTCCCGTCAGCTCCTACGAGCAGTACTTC,CATSRDVSFPVSSYEQYF
TRBJ2-3,.,14,TRBD2,TRBV20-1,TGCAGTGCTAGTTCTAGCGGGGGCACAGATACGCAGTATTTT,CSASSSGGTDTQYF
TRBJ2-5,many,14,.,TRBV7-8,TGTGCCAGCAGCCAGGGGGGGGGCTGGGAGACCCAGTACTTC,CASSQGGGWETQYF
TRBJ2-7,.,17,.,TRBV5-1,TGCGCCAGCAGCTTGGCTCCGGGAAAAATCTCGGCCTACGAGCAGTACTTC,CASSLAPGKISAYEQYF
TRBJ1-1,few,12,.,TRBV10-3,TGTGCCATCAGTGGGGGCCACACTGAAGCTTTCTTT,CAISGGHTEAFF
TRBJ2-7,many,16,TRBD1,TRBV12-3/TRBV12-4,TGTGCCAGCAGACCTACTCGGGACAGGGGCCCCTACGAGCAGTACTTC,CASRPTRDRGPYEQYF
TRBJ2-5,many,15,.,TRBV7-6,TGTGCCAGCACCGAAAACAGGGGGGGGTCTGAGACCCAGTACTTC,CASTENRGGSETQYF
TRBJ2-7,many,13,.,TRBV6-1,TGTGCCAGCAGACCTTCCAGCTCCTACGAGCAGTACTTC,CASRPSSSYEQYF
TRBJ1-1,.,12,.,TRBV28,TGTGCCAGCACCACAATGAGACTTGAAGCTTTCTTT,CASTTMRLEAFF
TRBJ2-7,few,13,.,TRBV4-3,TGCGCCAGCAGCCAAGAGGACGGGTACGAGCAGTACTTC,CASSQEDGYEQYF
TRBJ2-5,many,14,.,TRBV18,TGTGCCAGCTCACCACCAGCGATCTCCGAGACCCAGTACTTC,CASSPPAISETQYF
TRBJ1-2,.,15,TRBD1,TRBV13,TGTGCCATCGGCTTAGGGGACAGGGCTAACTATGGCTACACCTTC,CAIGLGDRANYGYTF
TRBJ1-1,few,13,.,TRBV7-9,TGTGCCAGCACCTTAAGCCGGGACACTGAAGCTTTCTTT,CASTLSRDTEAFF
TRBJ2-7,few,15,TRBD2,TRBV12-3/TRBV12-4,TGTGCCAGCAGGGACCGACTAGCGGGAGGCTACGAGCAGTACTTC,CASRDRLAGGYEQYF
TRBJ2-1,many,17,.,TRBV20-1,TGCAGTGCTAGAGATCCCGTTAAGGGGGAGGGCCGGGATGAGCAGTTCTTC,CSARDPVKGEGRDEQFF
TRBJ2-2,.,16,.,TRBV4-2,TGTGCCAGCAGCCAAGACAGGGCTCCTAACACCGGGGAGCTGTTTTTT,CASSQDRAPNTGELFF
TRBJ2-5,.,15,TRBD2,TRBV9,TGTGCCAGCAGCGGAATTGACGTAGCGGGTGTGACCCAGTACTTC,CASSGIDVAGVTQYF
TRBJ1-1,many,14,.,TRBV24-1,TGTGCCACCAGTGATTCTCGGGGGAACACTGAAGCTTTCTTT,CATSDSRGNTEAFF
TRBJ1-5,.,14,.,TRBV15,TGTGCCACCAGCATCGACCAGGGTGATCAGCCCCAGCATTTT,CATSIDQGDQPQHF
TRBJ2-7,few,11,.,TRBV6-2/TRBV6-3,TGTGCCAGCAGTCAATGGCCGGAGCAGTACTTC,CASSQWPEQYF
TRBJ1-4,.,13,.,TRBV29-1,TGCAGCGTTTCGGGGCGCAGTAATGAAAAACTGTTTTTT,CSVSGRSNEKLFF
TRBJ2-1,few,15,.,TRBV20-1,TGCAGTGCTAGAGATAGGCGGGGGCGATACAATGAGCAGTTCTTC,CSARDRRGRYNEQFF
TRBJ2-1,few,15,TRBD2,TRBV6-1,TGTGCCAGCGCCCGATTAGCGGGAGGCCACAATGAGCAGTTCTTC,CASARLAGGHNEQFF
TRBJ1-1,.,13,.,TRBV29-1,TGCAGCGGCGGAGTGGGCCGGGACACTGAAGCTTTCTTT,CSGGVGRDTEAFF
TRBJ1-2,.,16,.,TRBV4-3,TGCGCCAGCAGCCAAGAAGTTGACAGGAGTTACTATGGCTACACCTTC,CASSQEVDRSYYGYTF
TRBJ2-3,many,14,.,TRBV20-1,TGCAGTGCTAGAGATGGCAGCCTCACAGATACGCAGTATTTT,CSARDGSLTDTQYF